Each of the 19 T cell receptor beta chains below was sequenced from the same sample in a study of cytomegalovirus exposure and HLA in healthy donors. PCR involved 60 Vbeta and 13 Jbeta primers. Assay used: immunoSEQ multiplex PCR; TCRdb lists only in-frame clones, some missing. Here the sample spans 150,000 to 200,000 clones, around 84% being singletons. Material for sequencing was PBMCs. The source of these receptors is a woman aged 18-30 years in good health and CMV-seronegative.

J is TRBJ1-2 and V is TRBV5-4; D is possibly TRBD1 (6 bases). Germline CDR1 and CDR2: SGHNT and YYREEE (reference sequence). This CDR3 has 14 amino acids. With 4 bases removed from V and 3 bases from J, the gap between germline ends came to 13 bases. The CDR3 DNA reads TGTGCCAGCAGCACCTTACGACAGGACTATGGCTACACCTTC. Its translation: CASSTLRQDYGYTF.

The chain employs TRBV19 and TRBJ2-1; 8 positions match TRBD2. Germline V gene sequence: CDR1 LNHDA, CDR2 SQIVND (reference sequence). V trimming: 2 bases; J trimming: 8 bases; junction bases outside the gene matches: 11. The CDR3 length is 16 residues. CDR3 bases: TGTGCCAGTAGTATAAGCGGGAGTCGCGGGTCTCATGAGCAGTTCTTC. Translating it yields CASSISGSRGSHEQFF.

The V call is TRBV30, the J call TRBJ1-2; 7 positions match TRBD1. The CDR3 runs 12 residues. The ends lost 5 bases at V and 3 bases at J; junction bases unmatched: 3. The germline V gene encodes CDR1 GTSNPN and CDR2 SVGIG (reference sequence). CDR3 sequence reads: CAWDRVYYGYTF. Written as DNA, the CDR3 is TGTGCCTGGGACAGGGTTTACTATGGCTACACCTTC.

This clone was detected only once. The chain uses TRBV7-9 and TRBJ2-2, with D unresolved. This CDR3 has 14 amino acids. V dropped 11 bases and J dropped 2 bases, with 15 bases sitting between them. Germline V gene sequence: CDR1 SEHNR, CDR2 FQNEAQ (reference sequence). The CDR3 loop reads CAGDVAYNTGELFF. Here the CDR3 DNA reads TGTGCCGGCGACGTAGCATATAACACCGGGGAGCTGTTTTTT.

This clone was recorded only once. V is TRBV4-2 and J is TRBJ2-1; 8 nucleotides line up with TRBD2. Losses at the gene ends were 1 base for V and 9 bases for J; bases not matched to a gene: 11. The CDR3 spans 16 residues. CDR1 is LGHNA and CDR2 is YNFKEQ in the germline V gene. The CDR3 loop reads CASSQVTTSEEGEQFF. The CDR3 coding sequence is TGTGCCAGCAGCCAAGTAACGACTAGCGAAGAGGGTGAGCAGTTCTTC.

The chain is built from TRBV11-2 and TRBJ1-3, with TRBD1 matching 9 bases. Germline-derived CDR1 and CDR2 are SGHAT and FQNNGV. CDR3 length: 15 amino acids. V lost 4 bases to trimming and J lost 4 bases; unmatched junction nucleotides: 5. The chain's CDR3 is CASSSQGALGNTIYF. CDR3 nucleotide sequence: TGTGCCAGCAGCTCACAGGGGGCGCTGGGAAACACCATATATTTT.

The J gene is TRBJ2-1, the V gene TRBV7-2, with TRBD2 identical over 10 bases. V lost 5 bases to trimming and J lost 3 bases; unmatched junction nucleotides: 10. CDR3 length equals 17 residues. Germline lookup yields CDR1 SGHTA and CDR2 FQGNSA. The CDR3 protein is CASSPPRASGSYNEQFF. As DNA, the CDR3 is TGTGCCAGCAGCCCACCAAGGGCTAGCGGGAGCTACAATGAGCAGTTCTTC.

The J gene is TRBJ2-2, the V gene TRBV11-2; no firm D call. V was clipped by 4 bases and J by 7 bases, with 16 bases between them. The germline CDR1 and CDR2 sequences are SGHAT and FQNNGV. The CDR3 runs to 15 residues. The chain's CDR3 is CASSSPGSRIGELFF. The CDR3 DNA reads TGTGCCAGCAGCTCTCCAGGTTCAAGAATCGGGGAGCTGTTTTTT.

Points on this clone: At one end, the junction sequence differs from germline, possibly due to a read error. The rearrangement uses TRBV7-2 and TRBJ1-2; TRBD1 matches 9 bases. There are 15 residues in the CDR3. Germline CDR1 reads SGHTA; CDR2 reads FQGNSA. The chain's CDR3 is CASSVARGQGPGYTF. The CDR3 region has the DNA TGTGCCAGCAGCGTAGCCCGGGGACAGGGCCCTGGCTACACCTTC.

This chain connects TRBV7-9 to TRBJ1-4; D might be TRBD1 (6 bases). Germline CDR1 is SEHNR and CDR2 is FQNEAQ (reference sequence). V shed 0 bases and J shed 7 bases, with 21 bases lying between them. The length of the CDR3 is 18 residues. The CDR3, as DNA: TGTGCCAGCAGCTTAGCCTATTTTGGGGGCGAAAGTGGTGAAAAACTGTTTTTT. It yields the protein CASSLAYFGGESGEKLFF.

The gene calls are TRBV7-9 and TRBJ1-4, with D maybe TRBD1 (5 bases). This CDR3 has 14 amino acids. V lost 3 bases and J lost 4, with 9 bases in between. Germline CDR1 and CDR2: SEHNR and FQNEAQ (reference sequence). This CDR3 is CASSFGANNEKLFF. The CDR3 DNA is TGTGCCAGCAGCTTTGGGGCCAATAATGAAAAACTGTTTTTT.

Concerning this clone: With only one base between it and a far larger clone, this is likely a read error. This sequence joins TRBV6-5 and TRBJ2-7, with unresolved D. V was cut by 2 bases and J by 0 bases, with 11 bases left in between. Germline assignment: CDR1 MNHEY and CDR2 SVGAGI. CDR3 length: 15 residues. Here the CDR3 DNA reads TGTGCCAGCAGTTACGAGACGCGGAGCTCCTACGAGCAGTACTTC. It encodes CASSYETRSSYEQYF.

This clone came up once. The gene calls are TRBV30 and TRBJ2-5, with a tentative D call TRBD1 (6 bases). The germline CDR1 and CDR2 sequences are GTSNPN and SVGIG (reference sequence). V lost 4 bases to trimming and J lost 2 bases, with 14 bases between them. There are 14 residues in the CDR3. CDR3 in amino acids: CAWKMGATQETQYF. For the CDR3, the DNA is TGTGCCTGGAAAATGGGGGCTACTCAAGAGACCCAGTACTTC.

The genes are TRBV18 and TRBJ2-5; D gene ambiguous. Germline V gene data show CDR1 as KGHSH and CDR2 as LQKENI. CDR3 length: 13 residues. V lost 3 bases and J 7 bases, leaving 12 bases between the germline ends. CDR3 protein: CASSPDSFGTQYF. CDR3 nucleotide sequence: TGTGCCAGCTCACCTGATTCCTTCGGGACCCAGTACTTC.

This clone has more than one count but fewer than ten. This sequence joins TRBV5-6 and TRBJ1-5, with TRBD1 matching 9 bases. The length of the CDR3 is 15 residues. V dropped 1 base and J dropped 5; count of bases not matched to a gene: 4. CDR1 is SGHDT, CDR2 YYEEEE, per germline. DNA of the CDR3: TGTGCCAGCAGCTTGACAGGGGGCCATTATCAGCCCCAGCATTTT. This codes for CASSLTGGHYQPQHF. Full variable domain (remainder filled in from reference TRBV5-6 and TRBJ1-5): DAGVTQSPTHLIKTRGQQVTLRCSPKSGHDTVSWYQQALGQGPQFIFQYYEEEERQRGNFPDRFSGHQFPNYSSELNVNALLLGDSALYLCASSLTGGHYQPQHFGDGTRLSIL.

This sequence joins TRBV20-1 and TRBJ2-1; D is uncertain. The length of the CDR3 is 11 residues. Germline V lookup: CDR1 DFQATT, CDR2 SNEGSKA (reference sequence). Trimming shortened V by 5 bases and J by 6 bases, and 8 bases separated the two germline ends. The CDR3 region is CSARLANEQFF. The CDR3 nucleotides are TGCAGTGCTCGACTGGCCAATGAGCAGTTCTTC.

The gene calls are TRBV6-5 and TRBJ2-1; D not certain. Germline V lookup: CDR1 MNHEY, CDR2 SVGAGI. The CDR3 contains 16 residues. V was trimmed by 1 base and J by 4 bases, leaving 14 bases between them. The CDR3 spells CASSYFAPVDYNEQFF. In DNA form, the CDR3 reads TGTGCCAGCAGTTACTTCGCTCCGGTAGATTACAATGAGCAGTTCTTC.

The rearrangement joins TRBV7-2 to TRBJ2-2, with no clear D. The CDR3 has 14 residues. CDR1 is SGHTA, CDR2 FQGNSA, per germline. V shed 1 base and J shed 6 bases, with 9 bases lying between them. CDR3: CASSLGLMAGELFF. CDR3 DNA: TGTGCCAGCAGCTTAGGACTTATGGCCGGGGAGCTGTTTTTT.

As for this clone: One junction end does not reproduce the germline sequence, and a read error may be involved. The CDR3 reads CSSSLVSGPYEQYF. The CDR3 coding sequence is TGTTCCAGCAGCTTAGTGTCAGGTCCCTACGAGCAGTACTTC. V is TRBV7-9 and J is TRBJ2-7, with no clear D. Germline V CDR1 and CDR2: SEHNR, FQNEAQ (reference sequence). This CDR3 has 14 residues.